These T cell receptor beta chains were read from a single sample in a study of T-cell memory formation after mild COVID-19. Via MiXCR, TCRdb re-called the 5' RACE reads, giving one row per CDR3 protein. This sample has roughly 510,000 distinct CDR3 sequences, with approximately 15% found just once. Specimen: PBMCs or a T cell subset sorted from them (not recorded which). Receptor source: an adult woman who had mild COVID-19 (a few samples of this study predate the infection). Cell type and time point are not known. Both conserved end residues are trimmed from each CDR3. Each record gives: V gene, CDR3 length, J gene, D gene, CDR3 protein. D genes are given only for firm matches.

V: TRBV4-3; length: 11; J: TRBJ2-3; D: NA; CDR3: ASSPNRVNTQY
V: TRBV5-5; length: 12; J: TRBJ1-4; D: TRBD1; CDR3: ASSPQGRDEKLF
V: TRBV29-1; length: 11; J: TRBJ2-7; D: NA; CDR3: SVLSGVAYEQY
V: TRBV11-2; length: 12; J: TRBJ2-7; D: TRBD1; CDR3: ASSLLRDRDEQY
V: TRBV24-1; length: 13; J: TRBJ2-7; D: NA; CDR3: ATSDRQRPLYEQY
V: TRBV4-2; length: 13; J: TRBJ2-7; D: NA; CDR3: ASSPDSTSSYEQY
V: TRBV20-1; length: 13; J: TRBJ2-7; D: NA; CDR3: SAREGPSRAYEQY
V: TRBV12-3/TRBV12-4; length: 12; J: TRBJ1-1; D: TRBD1; CDR3: ASSFSAGGTEAF
V: TRBV2; length: 12; J: TRBJ2-7; D: TRBD1; CDR3: ASKGQGTSYEQY
V: TRBV4-1; length: 15; J: TRBJ1-3; D: NA; CDR3: ASSRRTEVISGNTIY
V: TRBV11-2; length: 11; J: TRBJ1-1; D: NA; CDR3: ASSSSRYTEAF
V: TRBV21-1; length: 14; J: TRBJ1-1; D: NA; CDR3: ASSKALGPRRTEAF
V: TRBV11-2; length: 14; J: TRBJ2-7; D: NA; CDR3: ASSFSPPGTVDEQY
V: TRBV12-3/TRBV12-4; length: 13; J: TRBJ2-3; D: TRBD2; CDR3: ASSFTSGRTDTQY
V: TRBV3-1; length: 13; J: TRBJ2-5; D: NA; CDR3: ASRQNRDYQETQY
V: TRBV7-2; length: 13; J: TRBJ2-2; D: TRBD1; CDR3: ASSLGTGTTGELF
V: TRBV12-3/TRBV12-4; length: 12; J: TRBJ2-1; D: NA; CDR3: ASSPSRNYNEQF
V: TRBV18; length: 14; J: TRBJ2-3; D: TRBD1; CDR3: ASSPRRDSRTDTQY
V: TRBV20-1; length: 11; J: TRBJ2-1; D: TRBD2; CDR3: SAIAGGYNEQF
V: TRBV7-8; length: 13; J: TRBJ2-2; D: NA; CDR3: ASSFRRSNTGELF
V: TRBV12-3/TRBV12-4; length: 13; J: TRBJ2-7; D: TRBD2; CDR3: ASSSMRESLYEQY
V: TRBV29-1; length: 13; J: TRBJ2-2; D: TRBD2; CDR3: SVAVAGTNTGELF
V: TRBV30; length: 11; J: TRBJ2-5; D: NA; CDR3: AWSARVGETQY
V: TRBV19; length: 10; J: TRBJ2-1; D: NA; CDR3: ASGPGGGEQF
V: TRBV6-2/TRBV6-3; length: 13; J: TRBJ2-1; D: NA; CDR3: ASSQPGRVYDEQF
V: TRBV4-3; length: 13; J: TRBJ1-2; D: NA; CDR3: ASSQTGTGRHGYT
V: TRBV20-1; length: 12; J: TRBJ1-1; D: NA; CDR3: SARGIEERVEAF
V: TRBV7-2; length: 15; J: TRBJ1-3; D: NA; CDR3: ASSPYWASSSGNTIY
V: TRBV6-5; length: 11; J: TRBJ2-7; D: NA; CDR3: ASTSKLAYEQY
V: TRBV12-3/TRBV12-4; length: 11; J: TRBJ1-2; D: TRBD1; CDR3: ASRTQGIYGYT
V: TRBV4-3; length: 12; J: TRBJ2-7; D: TRBD1; CDR3: ASSHRATGVEQY
V: TRBV27; length: 11; J: TRBJ1-1; D: NA; CDR3: ASSLSVGTEAF
V: TRBV19; length: 12; J: TRBJ2-3; D: TRBD2; CDR3: ASSAGLGADTQY
V: TRBV18; length: 12; J: TRBJ1-1; D: TRBD1; CDR3: ASSAYTGGSEAF
V: TRBV29-1; length: 13; J: TRBJ1-1; D: NA; CDR3: SVRGGGGRLGEAF
V: TRBV30; length: 13; J: TRBJ2-4; D: TRBD1; CDR3: AWSVDTGVGDIQY
V: TRBV20-1; length: 13; J: TRBJ1-1; D: NA; CDR3: SAPRGRTDYTEAF
V: TRBV11-2; length: 15; J: TRBJ2-4; D: TRBD2; CDR3: ASSFRTSGGSKNIQY
V: TRBV5-1; length: 12; J: TRBJ2-7; D: TRBD1; CDR3: ASSDRDRGYEQY
V: TRBV2; length: 12; J: TRBJ2-7; D: NA; CDR3: ASSPVGYSYEQY
V: TRBV6-2/TRBV6-3; length: 13; J: TRBJ2-1; D: NA; CDR3: ASKNIGTAYNEQF
V: TRBV15; length: 13; J: TRBJ2-2; D: NA; CDR3: ATEETGGRTGELF
V: TRBV12-3/TRBV12-4; length: 10; J: TRBJ1-1; D: NA; CDR3: ASSFEGAEAF
V: TRBV18; length: 13; J: TRBJ2-3; D: NA; CDR3: ASSSAGSATDTQY
V: TRBV7-2; length: 13; J: TRBJ2-7; D: TRBD2; CDR3: ASSPLTSGRYEQY
V: TRBV9; length: 12; J: TRBJ1-1; D: TRBD1; CDR3: ASSPTPGTGFLF
V: TRBV6-1; length: 11; J: TRBJ1-1; D: NA; CDR3: ASSEAYGLPSF
V: TRBV4-1; length: 14; J: TRBJ2-2; D: NA; CDR3: ASSQGHNGDTGELF
V: TRBV6-2/TRBV6-3; length: 14; J: TRBJ1-2; D: NA; CDR3: ASSYSLETGPGGYT
V: TRBV7-6; length: 13; J: TRBJ1-2; D: TRBD1; CDR3: ASSSSRGAAGSYT
V: TRBV6-5; length: 21; J: TRBJ2-1; D: TRBD1; CDR3: ASSSRDRVTGSGKLRFYNEQF
V: TRBV7-2; length: 12; J: TRBJ1-1; D: TRBD1; CDR3: ASSLQGAFAEAF
V: TRBV7-8; length: 13; J: TRBJ1-5; D: NA; CDR3: ASSLARWARQSQH